The 7 T cell receptor beta chains reported below all come from one sample, sequenced in a study of blood T cells in healthy people across ages. Sample-barcoded 5' priming and a J-beta primer mix drove a second PCR of about 6 to 12 cycles. TCRdb reprocessed the 5' RACE reads via MiXCR and lists one record per CDR3 protein. The table includes approximately 680,000 distinct CDR3 sequences, about 30% detected once. The sample taken for sequencing was blood. Receptors originate from a woman older than 75 in good health.

This clonotype was recorded at least ten times. This chain connects TRBV7-9 to TRBJ2-3; possible D gene TRBD2, 5 bases. Germline CDR1 reads SEHNR; CDR2 reads FQNEAQ (reference sequence). V was clipped by 5 bases and J by 6 bases, with 21 bases between them. The CDR3 spans 16 residues. The CDR3 region is CASSLSGYSTVDTQYF. The CDR3, as DNA: TGTGCCAGCAGCCTTTCGGGGTACTCAACGGTGGATACGCAGTATTTT. Looking up the rest from reference TRBV7-9 and TRBJ2-3 gives the full variable domain: DTGVSQNPRHKITKRGQNVTFRCDPISEHNRLYWYRQTLGQGPEFLTYFQNEAQLEKSRLLSDRFSAERPKGSFSTLEIQRTEQGDSAMYLCASSLSGYSTVDTQYFGPGTRLTVL.

Regarding this clonotype: Possible read error: a much larger clone is one base away. This chain uses TRBV15 with TRBJ2-7; the D gene could be TRBD1 or TRBD2 (5 bases each). TRBJ2-4 explains the end of the DNA better; the J call may be wrong. The CDR3 has 16 amino acids. CDR1 is LNHNV and CDR2 is YYDKDF in the germline V gene (reference sequence). CDR3 protein: CATSSNDEGRQNIQYF. The CDR3 nucleotides are TGTGCCACCAGCAGCAACGACGAGGGGCGCCAAAACATTCAGTACTTC.

In this sample, this clonotype turned up many times. The V gene is TRBV7-2, the J gene TRBJ2-1, with D perhaps matching TRBD2 (6 bases). CDR1 and CDR2 (germline): SGHTA, FQGNSA. CDR3 length: 16 amino acids. The V end was cut by 0 bases, the J end by 0 bases, with 9 bases between. This CDR3 is CASSLAGGPSYNEQFF. The CDR3 DNA follows: TGTGCCAGCAGCTTAGCGGGGGGTCCCTCCTACAATGAGCAGTTCTTC.

Points on this clonotype: A much larger clone lies a single base off, so this may be a read error. The chain uses TRBV5-4 and TRBJ2-5; 7 nucleotides match TRBD2. Germline CDR1 SGHNT, CDR2 YYREEE (reference sequence). The CDR3 is 15 amino acids. CDR3 sequence: CASSLDPSGQEPQYF. Here the CDR3 DNA reads TGTGCCAGCAGCTTGGATCCTAGCGGCCAAGAGCCCCAGTACTTC.

The chain carries TRBV5-1 and TRBJ2-7; D is perhaps TRBD1 (6 bases). The V end was cut by 4 bases, the J end by 5 bases, with 10 bases between. CDR3 length: 12 residues. Germline V gives CDR1 SGHRS, CDR2 YFSETQ. DNA of the CDR3: TGCGCCAGCAGCACGGACAGCCACGAGCAGTACTTC. This encodes CASSTDSHEQYF.

Only a few counts were recorded for this clonotype. This sequence joins TRBV5-1 and TRBJ2-7; TRBD1 is a possible D gene (6 bases). V lost 6 bases and J lost 7, with 23 bases in between. In germline, CDR1 is SGHRS, CDR2 YFSETQ. The CDR3 totals 15 residues. The CDR3 spells CASTSGTSPYNEQYF. CDR3 nucleotide sequence: TGCGCCAGCACCTCCGGGACAAGTCCTTACAATGAGCAGTACTTC.

This clonotype has a count of ten or more. This chain joins TRBV28 and TRBJ1-5, with D unclear. CDR1 MDHEN and CDR2 SYDVKM come from the germline V gene. The CDR3 contains 17 residues. With 3 bases removed from V and 5 bases from J, the gap between germline ends came to 20 bases. The CDR3 reads CASSFLVPRRLDQPQHF. CDR3 DNA: TGTGCCAGCAGTTTCTTGGTCCCTCGCCGTCTGGATCAGCCCCAGCATTTT.